This entry is about one T cell receptor (beta chain). This sample is drawn from a study of blood T cell repertoires in COVID-19. TCRdb's copy holds only in-frame clones and misses some; the assay was immunoSEQ multiplex PCR. The repertoire has under 250,000 clones, 85% of them found once; the top ten carry around 3%. The V gene end was trimmed by 4 bases and the J gene end by 0 bases; junction bases not matched to a gene: 15. Germline V gene data show CDR1 as LNHDA and CDR2 as SQIVND (reference sequence). There are 21 residues in the CDR3. The sequenced sample consisted of peripheral blood. This chain links TRBV19 with TRBJ2-3, with 14 bases lining up with TRBD2. This receptor was obtained from a man in his fifties who had recovered from COVID-19. CDR3 bases: TGTGCCAGTAGTAAACCTGGTAAAGGGACTAGCGGGAGCACTAGCACAGATACGCAGTATTTT. It is translated as CASSKPGKGTSGSTSTDTQYF.